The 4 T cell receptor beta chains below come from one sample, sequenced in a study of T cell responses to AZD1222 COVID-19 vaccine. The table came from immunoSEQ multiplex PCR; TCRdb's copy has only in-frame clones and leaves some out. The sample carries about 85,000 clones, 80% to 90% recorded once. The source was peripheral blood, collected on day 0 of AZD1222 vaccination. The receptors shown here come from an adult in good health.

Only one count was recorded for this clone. CDR3 region: CASRPGGSTEAFF. For the CDR3, the DNA is TGTGCCAGCAGACCAGGGGGTAGCACTGAAGCTTTCTTT. The gene calls are TRBV6-5 and TRBJ1-1; 7 positions agree with TRBD1. This CDR3 spans 13 amino acids. In germline, CDR1 is MNHEY, CDR2 SVGAGI. V was clipped by 6 bases and J by 4 bases; unmatched bases: 5.

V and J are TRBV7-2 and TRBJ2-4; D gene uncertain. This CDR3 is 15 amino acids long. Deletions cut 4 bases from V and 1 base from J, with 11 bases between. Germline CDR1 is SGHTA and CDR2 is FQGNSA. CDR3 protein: CASSSPHQAKNIQYF. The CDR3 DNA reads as TGTGCCAGCAGCTCCCCCCACCAGGCCAAAAACATTCAGTACTTC.

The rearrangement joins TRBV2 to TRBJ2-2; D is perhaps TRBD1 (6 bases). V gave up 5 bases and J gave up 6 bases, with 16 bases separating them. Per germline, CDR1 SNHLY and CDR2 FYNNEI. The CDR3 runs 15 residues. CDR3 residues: CASSPGTKLPGELFF. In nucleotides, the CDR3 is TGTGCCAGCAGTCCCGGGACAAAGCTCCCCGGGGAGCTGTTTTTT.

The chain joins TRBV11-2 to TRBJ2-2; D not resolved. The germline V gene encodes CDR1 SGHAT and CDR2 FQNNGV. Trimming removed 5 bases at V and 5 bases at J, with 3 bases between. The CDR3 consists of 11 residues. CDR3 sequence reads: CASSQTGELFF. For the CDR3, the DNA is TGTGCCAGCAGCCAAACCGGGGAGCTGTTTTTT.